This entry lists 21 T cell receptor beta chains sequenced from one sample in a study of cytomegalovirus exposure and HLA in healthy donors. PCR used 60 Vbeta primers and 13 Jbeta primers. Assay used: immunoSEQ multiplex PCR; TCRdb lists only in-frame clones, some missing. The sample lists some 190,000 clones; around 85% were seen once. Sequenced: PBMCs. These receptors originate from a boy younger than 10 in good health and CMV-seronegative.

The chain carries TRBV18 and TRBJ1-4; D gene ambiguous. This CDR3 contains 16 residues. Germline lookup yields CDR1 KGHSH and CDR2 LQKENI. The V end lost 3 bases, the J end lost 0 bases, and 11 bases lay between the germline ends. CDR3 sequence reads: CASSPPAAPTNEKLFF. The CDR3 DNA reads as TGTGCCAGCTCACCCCCCGCGGCCCCAACTAATGAAAAACTGTTTTTT.

CDR3 region: CASREATGGERGYTF. Written as DNA, the CDR3 is TGTGCCAGCAGGGAGGCGACAGGGGGCGAGAGGGGCTACACCTTC. V is TRBV2 and J is TRBJ1-2, with 10 bases lining up with TRBD1. This CDR3 spans 15 amino acids. Germline CDR1 reads SNHLY; CDR2 reads FYNNEI. V was pared by 6 bases and J by 8 bases, with 12 bases of the junction left unmatched. The full variable domain, its missing parts supplied by reference TRBV2 and TRBJ1-2, is EPEVTQTPSHQVTQMGQEVILRCVPISNHLYFYWYRQILGQKVEFLVSFYNNEISEKSEIFDDQFSVERPDGSNFTLKIRSTKLEDSAMYFCASREATGGERGYTFGSGTRLTVV.

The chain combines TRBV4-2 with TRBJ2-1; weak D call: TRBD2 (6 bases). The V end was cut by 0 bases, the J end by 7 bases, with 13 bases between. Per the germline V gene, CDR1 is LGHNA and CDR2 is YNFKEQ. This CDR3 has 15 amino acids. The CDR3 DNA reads TGTGCCAGCAGCCAAGAAGGAGGGGCAAATAATGAGCAGTTCTTC. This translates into CASSQEGGANNEQFF.

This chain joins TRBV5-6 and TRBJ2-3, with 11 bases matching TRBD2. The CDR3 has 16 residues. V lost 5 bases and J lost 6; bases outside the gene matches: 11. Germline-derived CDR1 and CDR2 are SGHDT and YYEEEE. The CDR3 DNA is TGTGCCAGCAGGGGACTACTAGCGGGGGATAGGGATACGCAGTATTTT. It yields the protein CASRGLLAGDRDTQYF.

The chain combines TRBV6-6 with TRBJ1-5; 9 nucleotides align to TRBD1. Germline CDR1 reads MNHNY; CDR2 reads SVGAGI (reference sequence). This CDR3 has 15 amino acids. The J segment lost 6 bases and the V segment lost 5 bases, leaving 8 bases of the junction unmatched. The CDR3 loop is CASSRGQGGFQPQHF. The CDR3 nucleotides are TGTGCCAGCAGTCGGGGACAGGGTGGATTTCAGCCCCAGCATTTT.

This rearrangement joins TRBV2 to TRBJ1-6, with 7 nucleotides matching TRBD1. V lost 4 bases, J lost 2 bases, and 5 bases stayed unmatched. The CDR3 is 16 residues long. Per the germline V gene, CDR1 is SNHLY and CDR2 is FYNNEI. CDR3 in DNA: TGTGCCAGCAGTGCGACAGGGTTACCCTATAATTCACCCCTCCACTTT. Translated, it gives CASSATGLPYNSPLHF.

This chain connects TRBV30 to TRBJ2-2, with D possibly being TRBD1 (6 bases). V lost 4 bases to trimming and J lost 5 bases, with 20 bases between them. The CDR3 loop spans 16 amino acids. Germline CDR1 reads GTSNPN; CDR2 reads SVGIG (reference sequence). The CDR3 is CAWKSVGQGKTGELFF. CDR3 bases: TGTGCCTGGAAGTCAGTCGGCCAGGGGAAAACCGGGGAGCTGTTTTTT.

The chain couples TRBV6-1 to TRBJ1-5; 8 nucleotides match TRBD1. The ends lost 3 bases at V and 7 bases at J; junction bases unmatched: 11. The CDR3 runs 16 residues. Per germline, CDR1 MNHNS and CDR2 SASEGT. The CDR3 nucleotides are TGTGCCAGCAGTGATCACCGGGACAGGTCCGGGCAGCCCCAGCATTTT. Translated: CASSDHRDRSGQPQHF.

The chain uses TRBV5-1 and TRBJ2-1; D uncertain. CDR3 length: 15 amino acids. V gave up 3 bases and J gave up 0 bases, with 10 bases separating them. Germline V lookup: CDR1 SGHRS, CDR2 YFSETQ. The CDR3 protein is CASSSTVISYNEQFF. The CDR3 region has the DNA TGCGCCAGCAGCTCTACTGTAATCTCCTACAATGAGCAGTTCTTC.

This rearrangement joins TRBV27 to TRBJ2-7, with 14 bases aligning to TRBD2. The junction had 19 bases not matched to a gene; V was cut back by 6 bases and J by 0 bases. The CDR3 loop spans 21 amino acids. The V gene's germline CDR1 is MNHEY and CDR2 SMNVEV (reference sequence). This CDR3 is CASRPEGASWTSGGPSYEQYV. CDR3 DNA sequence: TGTGCCAGCAGACCAGAGGGGGCGTCATGGACTAGCGGGGGGCCCTCCTACGAGCAGTACGTC.

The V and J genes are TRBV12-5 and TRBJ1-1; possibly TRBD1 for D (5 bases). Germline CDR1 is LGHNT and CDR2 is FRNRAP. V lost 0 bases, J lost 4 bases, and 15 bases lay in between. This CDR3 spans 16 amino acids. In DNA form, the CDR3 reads TGTGCTAGTGGTTTGGTAGCAGGGAGGTGGGTCACTGAAGCTTTCTTT. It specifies CASGLVAGRWVTEAFF.

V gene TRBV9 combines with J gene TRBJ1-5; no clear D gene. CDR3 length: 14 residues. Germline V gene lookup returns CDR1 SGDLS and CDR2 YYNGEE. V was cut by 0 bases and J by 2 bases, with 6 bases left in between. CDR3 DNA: TGTGCCAGCAGCGTAGGAACAGGCAATCAGCCCCAGCATTTT. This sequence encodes CASSVGTGNQPQHF.

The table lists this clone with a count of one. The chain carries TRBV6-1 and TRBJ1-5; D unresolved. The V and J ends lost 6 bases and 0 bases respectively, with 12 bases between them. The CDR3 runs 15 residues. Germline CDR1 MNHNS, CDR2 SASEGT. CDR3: CASSRGAASNQPQHF. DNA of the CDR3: TGTGCCAGCAGCCGGGGAGCCGCTAGCAATCAGCCCCAGCATTTT.

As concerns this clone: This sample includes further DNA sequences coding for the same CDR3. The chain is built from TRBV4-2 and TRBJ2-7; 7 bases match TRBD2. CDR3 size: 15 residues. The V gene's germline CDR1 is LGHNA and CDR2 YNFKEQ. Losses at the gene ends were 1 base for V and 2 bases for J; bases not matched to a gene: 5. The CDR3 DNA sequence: TGTGCCAGCAGCCAAGGCGCTAGCGGCACCTACGAGCAGTACTTC. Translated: CASSQGASGTYEQYF.

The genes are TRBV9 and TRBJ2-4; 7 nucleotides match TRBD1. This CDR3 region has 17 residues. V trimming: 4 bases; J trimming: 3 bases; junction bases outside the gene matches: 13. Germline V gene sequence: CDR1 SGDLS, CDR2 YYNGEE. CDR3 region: CASSTRQGRLGKNIQYF. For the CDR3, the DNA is TGTGCCAGCAGCACCCGACAGGGCCGCTTGGGCAAAAACATTCAGTACTTC.

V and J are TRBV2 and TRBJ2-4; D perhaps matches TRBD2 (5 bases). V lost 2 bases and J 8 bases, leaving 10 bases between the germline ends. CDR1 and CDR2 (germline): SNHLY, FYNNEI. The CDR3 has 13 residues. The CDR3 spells CASSEKMRDIQYF. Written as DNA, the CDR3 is TGTGCCAGCAGTGAAAAAATGAGGGACATTCAGTACTTC. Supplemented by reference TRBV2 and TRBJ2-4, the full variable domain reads EPEVTQTPSHQVTQMGQEVILRCVPISNHLYFYWYRQILGQKVEFLVSFYNNEISEKSEIFDDQFSVERPDGSNFTLKIRSTKLEDSAMYFCASSEKMRDIQYFGAGTRLSVL.

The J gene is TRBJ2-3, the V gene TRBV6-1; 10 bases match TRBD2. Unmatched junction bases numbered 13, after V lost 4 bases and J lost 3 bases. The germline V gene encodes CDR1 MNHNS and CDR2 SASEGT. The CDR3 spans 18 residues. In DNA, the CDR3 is TGTGCCAGCAGTGCTTGGCTAGCGGGAGTCGGTGAAACAGATACGCAGTATTTT. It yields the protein CASSAWLAGVGETDTQYF.

CDR3 coding DNA: TGTGCCAGCAGTTACGGGCAGGGACAAGAGACCCAGTACTTC. Translation gives CASSYGQGQETQYF. This sequence joins TRBV6-5 and TRBJ2-5; tentative D call: TRBD1 (5 bases). The germline V gene has CDR1 MNHEY and CDR2 SVGAGI. The V end was cut by 2 bases, the J end by 2 bases, with 9 bases between. The CDR3 is made up of 14 amino acids.

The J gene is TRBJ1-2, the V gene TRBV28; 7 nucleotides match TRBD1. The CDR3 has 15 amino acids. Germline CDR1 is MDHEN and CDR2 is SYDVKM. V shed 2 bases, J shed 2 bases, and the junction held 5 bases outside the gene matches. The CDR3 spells CASSLADRINYGYTF. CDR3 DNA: TGTGCCAGCAGTTTAGCGGACAGGATAAACTATGGCTACACCTTC.

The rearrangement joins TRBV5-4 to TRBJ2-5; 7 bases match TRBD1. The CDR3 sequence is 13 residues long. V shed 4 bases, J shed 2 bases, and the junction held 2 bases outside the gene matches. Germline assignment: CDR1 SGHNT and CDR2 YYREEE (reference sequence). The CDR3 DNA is TGTGCCAGCAGCCCGGGACAGCAAGAGACCCAGTACTTC. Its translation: CASSPGQQETQYF. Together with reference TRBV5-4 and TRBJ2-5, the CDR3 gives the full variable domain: ETGVTQSPTHLIKTRGQQVTLRCSSQSGHNTVSWYQQALGQGPQFIFQYYREEENGRGNFPPRFSGLQFPNYSSELNVNALELDDSALYLCASSPGQQETQYFGPGTRLLVL.

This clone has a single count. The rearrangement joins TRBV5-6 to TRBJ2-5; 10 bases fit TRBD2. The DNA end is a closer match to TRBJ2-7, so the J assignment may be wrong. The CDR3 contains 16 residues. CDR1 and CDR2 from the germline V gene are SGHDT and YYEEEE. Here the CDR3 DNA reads TGTGCCAGCAGCCCCTTGGGCAGCGGGAGGGCCTACGAGCAGTACTTC. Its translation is CASSPLGSGRAYEQYF.